The entry below describes one TCR beta chain. Its antigen is still unknown. The input lacks base qualities; no much larger clone sits a single base away. These data belong to a study of blood T cell repertoires in COVID-19 (dated by TCRdb to between 2020 and 2021). Notes on the research overall: Samples from collaborators originated in the United States, Italy and Spain and spanned both the acute and convalescent phases of COVID-19. Where HLA class I and class II types were available, the types were taken from metadata supplied by the sample provider, not from assay-based typing. The prospective study material was composed of cDNA or gDNA derived from T cells, B-cell-depleted T cells, or PBMCs. The sample metadata nearly always contained a de-identified subject ID, COVID-19 status, age in years and sex. The dataset comprised deeply sampled blood TCRbeta repertoires from subjects exposed to, actively infected with, or recovered from COVID-19. The repertoires were released in a freely available public database meant as a resource for research on the immune response to SARS-CoV-2. The samples were drawn from the first 160 participants of the ongoing ImmuneRACE study and from some 1,300 subjects provided by 6 global collaborators.

Study-wide conclusions, independent of this receptor: Clinical and demographic metadata were provided uncurated, with the amount varying by source and participant.

V and J lose 5 bases and 5 bases, and a span of 21 bases separates them. Reading from cysteine to phenylalanine, the CDR3 counts 16 amino acids. The retained sequence is limited to the CDR3, 48 bases, with the frame set at the first base. Sequences PRHDT (CDR1) and FYEKMQ (CDR2) are obtained from the germline V gene (reference sequence). The immunoSEQ Assay, a bias-controlled multiplex PCR, was used to amplify TCRbeta CDR3 regions from genomic DNA. In the paper's pipeline: The number of nucleated cells in each sample was estimated by amplification of reference gene primers within the assay. To quantify the absolute abundance of each unique TCRbeta CDR3 rearrangement, sequence reads were collapsed and filtered. Productive Simpson clonality was computed per sample as the square root of Simpson's diversity index over productive rearrangements. This is the immuneACCESS table as TCRdb keeps it, with only in-frame sequences that have V and J called. A part of the clones is gone; compared with another copy, unresolved V genes explain less than half, and the rest is unexplained. Clone size and V and J calls were adopted from that table, with D and trimming inferred from the DNA. This sample gives 350,000 to 450,000 clones in total; 65% to 90% of them show up just once. The ten largest clones capture 7% to 7.5% of the sample.

At one collaborating source in Seattle, patients were enrolled during active infection and were followed longitudinally through the course of disease. Collaborating institutions collected whole blood in K2EDTA tubes following their own protocols. For TCRbeta analysis, collaborator samples were shipped as frozen whole blood, as isolated PBMCs, or as DNA extracted from either sample type. The chain links TRBV13 with TRBJ1-1; the D gene is unclear. The receptor was derived from a woman aged 55 to 70 with COVID-19, enrolled during active disease. The sequencing input was peripheral blood. The nucleotide sequence reads TGTGCCAGCAGCATTCGGACTGGAAAGGGTAGTACTGAAGCTTTCTTT. It is translated as CASSIRTGKGSTEAFF.